The clone carrying this T cell receptor beta chain has just a few counts. There are 13 residues in the CDR3. Germline lookup yields CDR1 ENHRY and CDR2 SYGVKD. V lost 2 bases and J lost 7, with 9 bases in between. The data derive from a study of T-cell memory formation after mild COVID-19. One entry per CDR3 protein, called by TCRdb with MiXCR from the 5' RACE reads. This repertoire shows about 470,000 distinct CDR3 sequences, 20% to 25% found once; its top ten account for around 13%. The V and J genes are TRBV10-3 and TRBJ2-1; D gene unclear. The specimen was PBMCs or a T cell subset sorted from them (not recorded which). The sequence was collected from an adult woman who had mild COVID-19 (a few samples of this study predate the infection). Cell type and time point are not known. CDR3 sequence reads: CAISEGIYNEQFF. Here the CDR3 DNA reads TGTGCCATCAGTGAGGGTATTTATAATGAGCAGTTCTTC.